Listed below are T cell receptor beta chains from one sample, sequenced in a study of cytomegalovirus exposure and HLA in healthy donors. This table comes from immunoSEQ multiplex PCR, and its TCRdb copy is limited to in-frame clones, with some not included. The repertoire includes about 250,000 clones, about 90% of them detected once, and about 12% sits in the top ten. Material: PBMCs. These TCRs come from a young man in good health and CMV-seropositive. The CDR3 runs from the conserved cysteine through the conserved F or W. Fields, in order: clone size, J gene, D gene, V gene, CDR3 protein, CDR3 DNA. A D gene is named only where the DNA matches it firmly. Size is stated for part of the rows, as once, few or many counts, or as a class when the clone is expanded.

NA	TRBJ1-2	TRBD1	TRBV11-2	CASSEGQTYGYTF	TGTGCCAGCAGCGAGGGACAGACTTATGGCTACACCTTC
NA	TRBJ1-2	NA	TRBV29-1	CSVGGHPGEGYTF	TGCAGCGTTGGGGGGCATCCAGGGGAGGGCTACACCTTC
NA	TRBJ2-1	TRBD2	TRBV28	CASSRTSGAYNEQFF	TGTGCCAGCAGTCGGACTAGCGGGGCCTACAATGAGCAGTTCTTC
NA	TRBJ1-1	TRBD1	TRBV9	CASSPRQGANTEAFF	TGTGCCAGCAGCCCCCGACAGGGAGCGAACACTGAAGCTTTCTTT
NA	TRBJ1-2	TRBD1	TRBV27	CASSGTANYGYTF	TGTGCCAGCAGTGGGACAGCCAACTATGGCTACACCTTC
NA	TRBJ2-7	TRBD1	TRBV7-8	CASSLDRGGYEQYF	TGTGCCAGCAGCTTAGACAGGGGTGGGTACGAGCAGTACTTC
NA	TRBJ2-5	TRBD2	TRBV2	CASSGGTSGLQETQYF	TGTGCCAGCAGTGGGGGGACTAGCGGCCTACAAGAGACCCAGTACTTC
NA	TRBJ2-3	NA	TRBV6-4	CASSDSGGSGTDTQYF	TGTGCCAGCAGTGACTCCGGAGGGAGCGGCACAGATACGCAGTATTTT
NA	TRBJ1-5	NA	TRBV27	CASSFQGTDQPQHF	TGTGCCAGCAGTTTTCAGGGTACTGACCAGCCCCAGCATTTT
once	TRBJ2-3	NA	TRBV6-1	CASSEGLGTDTQYF	TGTGCCAGCAGTGAGGGGTTGGGCACAGATACGCAGTATTTT
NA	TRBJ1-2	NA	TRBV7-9	CASSLNGQMGGYTF	TGTGCCAGCAGCTTAAACGGTCAGATGGGAGGCTACACCTTC
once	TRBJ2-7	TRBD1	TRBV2	CASSQDRVSYEQYF	TGTGCCAGCAGTCAGGACAGGGTATCCTACGAGCAGTACTTC
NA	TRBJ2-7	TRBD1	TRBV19	CASSLRDRVYDEQYF	TGTGCCAGTAGCCTACGGGACAGGGTCTACGACGAGCAGTACTTC
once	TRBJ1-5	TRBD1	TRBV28	CASSLPGQGLNQPQHF	TGTGCCAGCAGTTTGCCGGGACAGGGCCTCAATCAGCCCCAGCATTTT
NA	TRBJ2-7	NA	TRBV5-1	CASSLEGRGTSEQYF	TGCGCCAGCAGCTTGGAGGGCAGGGGTACTTCCGAGCAGTACTTC
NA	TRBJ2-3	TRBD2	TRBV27	CASTLSGRAADTQYF	TGTGCCAGCACTCTTAGCGGGAGGGCCGCAGATACGCAGTATTTT
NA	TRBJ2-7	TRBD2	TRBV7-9	CASSRPAGLASYEQYF	TGTGCCAGCAGCCGACCTGCGGGACTAGCGTCCTACGAGCAGTACTTC
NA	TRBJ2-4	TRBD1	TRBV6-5	CASSYTGQAYMGYF	TGTGCCAGCAGTTACACGGGACAGGCCTACATGGGTTACTTC
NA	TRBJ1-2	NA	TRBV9	CASSVGLGRDYGYTF	TGTGCCAGCAGCGTAGGCCTGGGGAGAGACTATGGCTACACCTTC
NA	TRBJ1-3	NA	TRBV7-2	CASSLSGVSLLSGNTIYF	TGTGCCAGCAGCTTATCGGGGGTTTCCCTCCTCTCTGGAAACACCATATATTTT
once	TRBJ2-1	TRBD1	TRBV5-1	CASSSRTGPFNEQFF	TGCGCCAGCAGCTCGCGGACAGGACCTTTCAATGAGCAGTTCTTC
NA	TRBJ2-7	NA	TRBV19	CASSPTGYHEQYF	TGTGCCAGTAGTCCCACAGGGTACCACGAGCAGTACTTC
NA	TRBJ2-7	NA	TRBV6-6	CASAAFDEQYF	TGTGCCAGCGCCGCCTTCGACGAGCAGTACTTC
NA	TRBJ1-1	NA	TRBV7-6	CASTPAASNTEAFF	TGTGCCAGCACCCCGGCGGCTTCGAACACTGAAGCTTTCTTT
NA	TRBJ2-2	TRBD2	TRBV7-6	CASRPIPGLAGGPVTGELFF	TGTGCCAGCAGACCTATACCGGGACTAGCGGGAGGGCCAGTCACCGGGGAGCTGTTTTTT
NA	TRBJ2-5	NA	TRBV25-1	CASSGGLTSAETQYF	TGTGCCAGCAGTGGAGGATTAACCTCGGCAGAGACCCAGTACTTC
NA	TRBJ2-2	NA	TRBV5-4	CASSLDTGELFF	TGTGCCAGCAGCCTAGACACCGGGGAGCTGTTTTTT
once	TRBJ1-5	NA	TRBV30	CAWSTGPYGQPQHF	TGTGCCTGGAGTACGGGCCCGTATGGACAGCCCCAGCATTTT
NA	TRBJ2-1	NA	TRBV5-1	CASARSSYNEQFF	TGCGCCAGCGCTAGGAGCTCCTACAATGAGCAGTTCTTC
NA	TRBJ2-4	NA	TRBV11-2	CASSLGGQNIQYF	TGTGCCAGCAGCTTAGGCGGTCAAAACATTCAGTACTTC
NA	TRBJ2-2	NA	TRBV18	CASSLFEANTGELFF	TGTGCCAGCTCACTCTTCGAGGCAAACACCGGGGAGCTGTTTTTT
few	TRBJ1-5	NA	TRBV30	CAWSVRSNQPQHF	TGTGCCTGGAGTGTACGTAGCAATCAGCCCCAGCATTTT
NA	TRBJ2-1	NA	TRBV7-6	CASSLYDEQFF	TGTGCCAGCAGCTTATATGATGAGCAGTTCTTC
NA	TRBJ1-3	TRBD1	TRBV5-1	CASSFGDRGLSGDTIYF	TGCGCCAGCAGCTTCGGGGACAGGGGGCTCAGTGGAGACACCATATATTTT
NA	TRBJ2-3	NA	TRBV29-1	CSVEPPGTDTQYF	TGCAGCGTTGAACCCCCGGGGACAGATACGCAGTATTTT
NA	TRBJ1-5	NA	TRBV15	CATSDWGRDNQPQHF	TGTGCCACCAGCGATTGGGGTCGGGACAATCAGCCCCAGCATTTT
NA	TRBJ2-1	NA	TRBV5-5	CASSLDGYEQFF	TGTGCCAGCAGCTTAGACGGGTATGAGCAGTTCTTC
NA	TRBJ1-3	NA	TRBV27	CASSSRWGDTIYF	TGTGCCAGCAGTTCCCGCTGGGGGGACACCATATATTTT
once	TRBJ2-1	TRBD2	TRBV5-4	CASSRLLAGGFDEQFF	TGTGCCAGCAGCCGATTACTAGCGGGAGGTTTTGATGAGCAGTTCTTC
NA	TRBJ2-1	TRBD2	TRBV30	CAWSVSLAGESEQFF	TGTGCCTGGAGTGTAAGTCTAGCGGGAGAAAGTGAGCAGTTCTTC
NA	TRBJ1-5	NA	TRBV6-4	CASSRKQVNQPQHF	TGTGCCAGCAGTCGAAAACAGGTCAATCAGCCCCAGCATTTT
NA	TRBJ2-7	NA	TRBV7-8	CASSFMIFSYEQYF	TGTGCCAGCAGCTTTATGATTTTCTCCTACGAGCAGTACTTC
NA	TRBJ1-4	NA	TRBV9	CASSGREGEKLFF	TGTGCCAGCAGCGGGAGGGAGGGTGAAAAACTGTTTTTT
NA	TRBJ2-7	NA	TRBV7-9	CASSLGGRGPGEQYF	TGTGCCAGCAGCTTGGGCGGACGGGGACCGGGCGAGCAGTACTTC
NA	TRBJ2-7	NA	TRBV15	CATSRDSAMRPYF	TGTGCCACCAGCAGAGATTCGGCAATGCGGCCGTACTTC
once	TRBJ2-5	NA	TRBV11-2	CASSRTEETQYF	TGTGCCAGCAGCCGGACAGAAGAGACCCAGTACTTC
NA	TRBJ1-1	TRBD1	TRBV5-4	CASSWGDSEAFF	TGTGCCAGCAGCTGGGGGGACAGCGAAGCTTTCTTT
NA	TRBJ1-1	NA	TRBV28	CASSLVRGSTEAFF	TGTGCCAGCAGTTTGGTTAGGGGGAGCACTGAAGCTTTCTTT
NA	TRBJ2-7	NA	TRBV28	CASSFDISYEQYF	TGTGCCAGCAGTTTCGACATTTCCTACGAGCAGTACTTC
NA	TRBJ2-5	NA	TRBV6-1	CASSAPETQYF	TGTGCCAGCAGCGCCCCCGAGACCCAGTACTTC
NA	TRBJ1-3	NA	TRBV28	CASSLLLGTDTGNTIYF	TGTGCCAGCAGTTTATTGTTAGGTACAGACACTGGAAACACCATATATTTT
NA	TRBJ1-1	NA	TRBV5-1	CASSSSYTGNTEAFF	TGCGCCAGCAGCTCGAGTTATACAGGGAACACTGAAGCTTTCTTT
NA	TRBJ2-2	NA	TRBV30	CAWSVRWEAGELFF	TGTGCCTGGAGTGTCCGATGGGAGGCCGGGGAGCTGTTTTTT
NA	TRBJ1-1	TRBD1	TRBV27	CASSRRQGSYTEAFF	TGTGCCAGCAGCCGAAGACAGGGGTCATACACTGAAGCTTTCTTT
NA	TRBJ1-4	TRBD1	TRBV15	CATSRRGQGAFGKLFF	TGTGCCACCAGCAGGAGGGGACAGGGGGCCTTTGGAAAACTGTTTTTT
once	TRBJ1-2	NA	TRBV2	CASSEGGGNGYTF	TGTGCCAGCAGTGAAGGTGGGGGGAATGGCTACACCTTC
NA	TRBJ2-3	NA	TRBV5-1	CASSLTGAGTDTQYF	TGCGCCAGCAGCTTGACCGGGGCAGGCACAGATACGCAGTATTTT
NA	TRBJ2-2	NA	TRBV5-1	CASSPSHTGELFF	TGCGCCAGCAGCCCGTCCCACACCGGGGAGCTGTTTTTT